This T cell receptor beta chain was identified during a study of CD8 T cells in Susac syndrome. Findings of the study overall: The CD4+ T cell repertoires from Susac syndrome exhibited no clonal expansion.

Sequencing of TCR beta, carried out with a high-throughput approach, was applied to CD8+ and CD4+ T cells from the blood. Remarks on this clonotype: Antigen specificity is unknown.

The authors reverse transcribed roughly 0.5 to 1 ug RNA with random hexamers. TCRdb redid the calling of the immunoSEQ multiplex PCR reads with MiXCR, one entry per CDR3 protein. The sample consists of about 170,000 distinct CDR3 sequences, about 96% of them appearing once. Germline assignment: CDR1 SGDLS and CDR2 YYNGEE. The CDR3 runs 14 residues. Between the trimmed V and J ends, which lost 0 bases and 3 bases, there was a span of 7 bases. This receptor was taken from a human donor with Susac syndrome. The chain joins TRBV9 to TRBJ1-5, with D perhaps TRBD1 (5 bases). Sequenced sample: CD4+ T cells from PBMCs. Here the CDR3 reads CASSVAGTNQPQHF. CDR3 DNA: TGTGCCAGCAGCGTAGCAGGGACCAATCAGCCCCAGCATTTT.